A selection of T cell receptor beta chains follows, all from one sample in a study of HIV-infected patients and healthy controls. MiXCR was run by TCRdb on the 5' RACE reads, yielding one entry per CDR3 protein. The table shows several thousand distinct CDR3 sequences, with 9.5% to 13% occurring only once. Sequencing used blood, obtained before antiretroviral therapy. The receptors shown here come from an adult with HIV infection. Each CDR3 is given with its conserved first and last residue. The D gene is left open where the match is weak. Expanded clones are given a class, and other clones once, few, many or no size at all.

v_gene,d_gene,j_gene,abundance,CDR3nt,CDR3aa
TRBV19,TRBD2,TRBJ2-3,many,TGTGCCAGTAGTATAGGACTAGCGGGAGGAACAGATACGCAGTATTTT,CASSIGLAGGTDTQYF
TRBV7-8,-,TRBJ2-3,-,TGTGCCAGCAGCCGGGTGATTTCCCCAGATACGCAGTATTTT,CASSRVISPDTQYF
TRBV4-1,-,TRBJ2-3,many,TGCGCCAGCAGCCTTCTCTCAAGGTGGCTGAATTTT,CASSLLSRWLNF
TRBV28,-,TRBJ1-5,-,TGTGCCAGCAGTGGGGGGCCCCAGCATTTT,CASSGGPQHF
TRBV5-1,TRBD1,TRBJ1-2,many,TGCGCCAGCAGCTTACGGGACAGGGCCATTGGCGGCTACACCTTC,CASSLRDRAIGGYTF
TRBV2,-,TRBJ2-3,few,TGTGCCAGCAAGCCGGGACACGACGGAGATACGCAGTATTTT,CASKPGHDGDTQYF
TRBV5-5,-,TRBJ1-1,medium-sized,TGTGCCAGCAGCTACACGAACACTGAAGCTTTCTTT,CASSYTNTEAFF
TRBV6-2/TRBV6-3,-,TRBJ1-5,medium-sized,TGTGCCAGCAGTTACCCTCAACAGGGAAGCAATCAGCCCCAGCATTTT,CASSYPQQGSNQPQHF
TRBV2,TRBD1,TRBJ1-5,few,TGTGCCAGCAGCAATACTCAGGGGGTCAATCAGCCCCAGCATTTT,CASSNTQGVNQPQHF
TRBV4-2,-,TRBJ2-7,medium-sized,TGTGCCAGCAGCCCGAGCCTAGTAGCCGGAAACAACTACGAGCAGTACTTC,CASSPSLVAGNNYEQYF
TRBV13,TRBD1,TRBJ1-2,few,TGTGCCAGCAGCTCGGACAGGGGGCAGCTGGCCTTC,CASSSDRGQLAF
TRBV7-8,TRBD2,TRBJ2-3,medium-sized,TGTGCCAGCAGCTTAGGGGTTGCGGCGGGAGTGTGGCCCGATACGCAGTATTTT,CASSLGVAAGVWPDTQYF
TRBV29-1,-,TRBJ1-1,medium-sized,TGCAGCGTTGAAAGCCCATTGAACACTGAAGCTTTCTTT,CSVESPLNTEAFF